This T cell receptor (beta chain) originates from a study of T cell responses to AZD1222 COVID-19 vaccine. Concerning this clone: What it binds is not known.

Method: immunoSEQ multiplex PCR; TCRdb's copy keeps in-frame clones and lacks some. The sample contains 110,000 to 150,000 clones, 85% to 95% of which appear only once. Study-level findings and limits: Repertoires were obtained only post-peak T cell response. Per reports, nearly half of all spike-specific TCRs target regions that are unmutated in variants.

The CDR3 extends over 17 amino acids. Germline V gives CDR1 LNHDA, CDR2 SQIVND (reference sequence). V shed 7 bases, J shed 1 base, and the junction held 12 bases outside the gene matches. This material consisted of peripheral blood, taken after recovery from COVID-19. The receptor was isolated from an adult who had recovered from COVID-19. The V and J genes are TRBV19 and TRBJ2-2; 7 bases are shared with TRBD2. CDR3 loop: CASTGRAGDQNTGELFF. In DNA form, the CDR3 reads TGTGCCAGTACCGGCCGTGCGGGAGACCAGAACACCGGGGAGCTGTTTTTT.